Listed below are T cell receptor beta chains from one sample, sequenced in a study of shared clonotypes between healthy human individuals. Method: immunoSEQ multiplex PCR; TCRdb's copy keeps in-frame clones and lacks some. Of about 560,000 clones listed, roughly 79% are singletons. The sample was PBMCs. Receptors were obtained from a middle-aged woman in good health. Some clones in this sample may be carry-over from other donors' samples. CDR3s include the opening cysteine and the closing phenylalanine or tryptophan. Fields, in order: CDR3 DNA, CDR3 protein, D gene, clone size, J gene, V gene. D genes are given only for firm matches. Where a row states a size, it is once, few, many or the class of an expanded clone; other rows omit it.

CDR3nt: TGTGCCAGCAGCCGAGGACTAGCGAGTGAGCAGTTCTTC
CDR3aa: CASSRGLASEQFF
d_gene: TRBD2
abundance: .
j_gene: TRBJ2-1
v_gene: TRBV4-2

CDR3nt: TGTGCCTGGGAAACAGGGTTGGGAACAGATACGCAGTATTTT
CDR3aa: CAWETGLGTDTQYF
d_gene: .
abundance: few
j_gene: TRBJ2-3
v_gene: TRBV30

CDR3nt: TGTGCCAGCAGTGAAAGGGGGGAGACCCAGTACTTC
CDR3aa: CASSERGETQYF
d_gene: .
abundance: .
j_gene: TRBJ2-5
v_gene: TRBV2

CDR3nt: TGTGCCAGTAGTATTACAGGGGACAATCAGCCCCAGCATTTT
CDR3aa: CASSITGDNQPQHF
d_gene: TRBD1
abundance: .
j_gene: TRBJ1-5
v_gene: TRBV19

CDR3nt: TGTGCCAGCAGCCCCCGGGGCGGGAGCGCTTACAATGAGCAGTTCTTC
CDR3aa: CASSPRGGSAYNEQFF
d_gene: TRBD2
abundance: many
j_gene: TRBJ2-1
v_gene: TRBV7-9

CDR3nt: TGCGCCAGCAGCCAAGGTTTTGGACAGCCAAGGACTAGCGGGAGGGCCTACGAGCAGTACTTC
CDR3aa: CASSQGFGQPRTSGRAYEQYF
d_gene: TRBD2
abundance: .
j_gene: TRBJ2-7
v_gene: TRBV4-1

CDR3nt: TGTGCCAGCAGCTTAGCCTACGAGCAGTACTTC
CDR3aa: CASSLAYEQYF
d_gene: .
abundance: .
j_gene: TRBJ2-7
v_gene: TRBV11-2

CDR3nt: TGTGCCAGCTCACCGGGGGGAATCGACACCGGGGAGCTGTTTTTT
CDR3aa: CASSPGGIDTGELFF
d_gene: .
abundance: .
j_gene: TRBJ2-2
v_gene: TRBV18

CDR3nt: TGCGCCAGCAGCCTGGGACTAGCGGGGGACAATGAGCAGTTCTTC
CDR3aa: CASSLGLAGDNEQFF
d_gene: TRBD2
abundance: .
j_gene: TRBJ2-1
v_gene: TRBV5-1

CDR3nt: TGTGCCAGCTCACCCCCTCCTCGCTGGGCGAATTACAATGAGCAGTTCTTC
CDR3aa: CASSPPPRWANYNEQFF
d_gene: .
abundance: .
j_gene: TRBJ2-1
v_gene: TRBV18

CDR3nt: TGTGCCAGCAGCCCAGGAGGACAGCCCCAAGGGTACACCTTC
CDR3aa: CASSPGGQPQGYTF
d_gene: .
abundance: .
j_gene: TRBJ1-2
v_gene: TRBV7-9

CDR3nt: TGTGCCATCAGTCAGGGAAGGGGAACTGAAGCTTTCTTT
CDR3aa: CAISQGRGTEAFF
d_gene: .
abundance: .
j_gene: TRBJ1-1
v_gene: TRBV10-3

CDR3nt: TGTGCCAGCAGCTTGGTACAGTTCAATCAGCCCCAGCATTTT
CDR3aa: CASSLVQFNQPQHF
d_gene: .
abundance: .
j_gene: TRBJ1-5
v_gene: TRBV5-8

CDR3nt: TGTGCCAGCACCCCATTGGGACAGGATAACTATGGCTACACCTTC
CDR3aa: CASTPLGQDNYGYTF
d_gene: TRBD1
abundance: few
j_gene: TRBJ1-2
v_gene: TRBV28

CDR3nt: TGCGCCAGCAGCCTGCTAGTGGGAGTTTGGCATGAGCAGTTCTTC
CDR3aa: CASSLLVGVWHEQFF
d_gene: .
abundance: .
j_gene: TRBJ2-1
v_gene: TRBV4-1

CDR3nt: TGTGCCAGTAGTATTCGGTCCGGGAATCAGCCCCAGCATTTT
CDR3aa: CASSIRSGNQPQHF
d_gene: .
abundance: .
j_gene: TRBJ1-5
v_gene: TRBV19

CDR3nt: TGTGCCAGCAGCGCCGGGACACCTTCCTATGGCTACACCTTC
CDR3aa: CASSAGTPSYGYTF
d_gene: .
abundance: many
j_gene: TRBJ1-2
v_gene: TRBV13

CDR3nt: TGTGCCAGCAGTCTAAGACAGGGGACCGGGGAGCTGTTTTTT
CDR3aa: CASSLRQGTGELFF
d_gene: TRBD1
abundance: .
j_gene: TRBJ2-2
v_gene: TRBV6-5

CDR3nt: TGCGCCAGCAGTTTGGGCTCAGGGGAAGAGACCCAGTACTTC
CDR3aa: CASSLGSGEETQYF
d_gene: .
abundance: few
j_gene: TRBJ2-5
v_gene: TRBV5-1

CDR3nt: TGTGCCAGCAGTGACTCTGGGACGGACTACAATGAGCAGTTCTTC
CDR3aa: CASSDSGTDYNEQFF
d_gene: .
abundance: few
j_gene: TRBJ2-1
v_gene: TRBV6-4

CDR3nt: TGTGCCAGCAGTTGGGGCGATGGTAATGGCTACACCTTC
CDR3aa: CASSWGDGNGYTF
d_gene: .
abundance: once
j_gene: TRBJ1-2
v_gene: TRBV28

CDR3nt: TGTGCCAGTAGTATCAGTACTAGCGCCAACAATGAGCAGTTCTTC
CDR3aa: CASSISTSANNEQFF
d_gene: TRBD2
abundance: many
j_gene: TRBJ2-1
v_gene: TRBV19

CDR3nt: TGTGCCAGCAGTTTCACGCAGGGGGATTATCAGCCCCAGCATTTT
CDR3aa: CASSFTQGDYQPQHF
d_gene: TRBD1
abundance: .
j_gene: TRBJ1-5
v_gene: TRBV28

CDR3nt: TGTGCCAGCAGCTTAACTGGCGAAGGGAAGAACACCGGGGAGCTGTTTTTT
CDR3aa: CASSLTGEGKNTGELFF
d_gene: .
abundance: .
j_gene: TRBJ2-2
v_gene: TRBV7-9

CDR3nt: TGTGCCAGCACCCCTGGAGCGGGAGGGTACAATGAGCAGTTCTTC
CDR3aa: CASTPGAGGYNEQFF
d_gene: TRBD2
abundance: .
j_gene: TRBJ2-1
v_gene: TRBV27

CDR3nt: TGTGCCAGCAGTTTTCTGGGACACCATGGCTACACCTTC
CDR3aa: CASSFLGHHGYTF
d_gene: .
abundance: few
j_gene: TRBJ1-2
v_gene: TRBV27

CDR3nt: TGCGCCAGCAGTGAAAGGGACGAGCAGTACTTC
CDR3aa: CASSERDEQYF
d_gene: .
abundance: .
j_gene: TRBJ2-7
v_gene: TRBV10-2

CDR3nt: TGTGCCAGCAGTTTACTGGAGACACCGAACAATGAGCAGTTCTTC
CDR3aa: CASSLLETPNNEQFF
d_gene: .
abundance: .
j_gene: TRBJ2-1
v_gene: TRBV28

CDR3nt: TGTGCCTGGAGGGGGACAGGGAGATTAGAGACCCAGTACTTC
CDR3aa: CAWRGTGRLETQYF
d_gene: TRBD1
abundance: .
j_gene: TRBJ2-5
v_gene: TRBV30

CDR3nt: TGTGCCAGCAGCCCAACAGGGGGCGAAAACACCATATATTTT
CDR3aa: CASSPTGGENTIYF
d_gene: TRBD1
abundance: .
j_gene: TRBJ1-3
v_gene: TRBV7-9

CDR3nt: TGTGCCAGCAGTTACTCGCGGGCAAGCACAGATACGCAGTATTTT
CDR3aa: CASSYSRASTDTQYF
d_gene: .
abundance: .
j_gene: TRBJ2-3
v_gene: TRBV6-5

CDR3nt: TGTGCCAGCAGCGGACAGGGGTCTAACACCGGGGAGCTGTTTTTT
CDR3aa: CASSGQGSNTGELFF
d_gene: TRBD1
abundance: .
j_gene: TRBJ2-2
v_gene: TRBV9

CDR3nt: TGTGCCAGCAGCTCTAGCGGGAGTGGAGCCAAAAACATTCAGTACTTC
CDR3aa: CASSSSGSGAKNIQYF
d_gene: TRBD2
abundance: .
j_gene: TRBJ2-4
v_gene: TRBV7-9

CDR3nt: TGTGCCAGCAGCCGTTTAGCGGGAGATGTAGGGGAGCTGTTTTTT
CDR3aa: CASSRLAGDVGELFF
d_gene: TRBD2
abundance: few
j_gene: TRBJ2-2
v_gene: TRBV4-2

CDR3nt: TGTGCCAGCAGCAATATCCCAAGGGGGACGGGCCGAGCTTTCTTT
CDR3aa: CASSNIPRGTGRAFF
d_gene: .
abundance: .
j_gene: TRBJ1-1
v_gene: TRBV7-9

CDR3nt: TGTGCCAGCAGCCTCGCCATTGATAATTCACCCCTCCACTTT
CDR3aa: CASSLAIDNSPLHF
d_gene: .
abundance: once
j_gene: TRBJ1-6
v_gene: TRBV7-8

CDR3nt: TGTGCCAGCTCACCAAGGGGGACAGGGGCGGGCAATCAGCCCCAGCATTTT
CDR3aa: CASSPRGTGAGNQPQHF
d_gene: TRBD1
abundance: .
j_gene: TRBJ1-5
v_gene: TRBV18

CDR3nt: TGTGCTAGCAGCTTCGGCTCAGGGCCCCAGGAGACCCAGTACTTC
CDR3aa: CASSFGSGPQETQYF
d_gene: .
abundance: .
j_gene: TRBJ2-5
v_gene: TRBV7-7

CDR3nt: TGTGCCTGGAGGGGGGACAAGTACGAGCAGTACTTC
CDR3aa: CAWRGDKYEQYF
d_gene: .
abundance: .
j_gene: TRBJ2-7
v_gene: TRBV30

CDR3nt: TGTGCCAGCAGCCCTACTCGGACTAGCGGGAGTCGCACCGGGGAGCTGTTTTTT
CDR3aa: CASSPTRTSGSRTGELFF
d_gene: TRBD2
abundance: .
j_gene: TRBJ2-2
v_gene: TRBV11-2

CDR3nt: TGCGCCAGCACCCTACTAGCGGGAGTCTCCCTTGGGTGCTACGAGCAGTACTTC
CDR3aa: CASTLLAGVSLGCYEQYF
d_gene: TRBD2
abundance: .
j_gene: TRBJ2-7
v_gene: TRBV10-1

CDR3nt: TGTGCCAGCAGTTCCCACCGGGACAGGCGGGTCAAGTATAGCAATCAGCCCCAGCATTTT
CDR3aa: CASSSHRDRRVKYSNQPQHF
d_gene: TRBD1
abundance: .
j_gene: TRBJ1-5
v_gene: TRBV28

CDR3nt: TGTGCCAGCAGGGAAGGGGGCGAAGGCCACGAGCAGTACTTC
CDR3aa: CASREGGEGHEQYF
d_gene: TRBD1
abundance: .
j_gene: TRBJ2-7
v_gene: TRBV25-1

CDR3nt: TGTGCCAGCAGTTACGGGGTGATGACCGTCGGCTACACCTTC
CDR3aa: CASSYGVMTVGYTF
d_gene: .
abundance: .
j_gene: TRBJ1-2
v_gene: TRBV6-5

CDR3nt: TGTGCCTCAGGACAGGAGGCCCAGCCCCAGCATTTT
CDR3aa: CASGQEAQPQHF
d_gene: TRBD1
abundance: few
j_gene: TRBJ1-5
v_gene: TRBV10-3

CDR3nt: TGTGCCAGCAGTTTCTCAAACAGCCGGAACAATGAGCAGTTCTTC
CDR3aa: CASSFSNSRNNEQFF
d_gene: .
abundance: .
j_gene: TRBJ2-1
v_gene: TRBV27